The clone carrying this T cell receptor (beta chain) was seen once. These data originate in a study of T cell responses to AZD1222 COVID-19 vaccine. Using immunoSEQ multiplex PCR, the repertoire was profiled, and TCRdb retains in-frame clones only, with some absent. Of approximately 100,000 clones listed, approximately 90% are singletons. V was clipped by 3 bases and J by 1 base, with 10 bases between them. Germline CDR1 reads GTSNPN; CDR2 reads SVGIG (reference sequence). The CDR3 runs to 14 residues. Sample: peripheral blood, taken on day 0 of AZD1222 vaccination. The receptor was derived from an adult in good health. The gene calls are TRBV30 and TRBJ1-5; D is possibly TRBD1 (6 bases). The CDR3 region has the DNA TGTGCCTGGAGCCATACAGGGAGCAATCAGCCCCAGCATTTT. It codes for CAWSHTGSNQPQHF.